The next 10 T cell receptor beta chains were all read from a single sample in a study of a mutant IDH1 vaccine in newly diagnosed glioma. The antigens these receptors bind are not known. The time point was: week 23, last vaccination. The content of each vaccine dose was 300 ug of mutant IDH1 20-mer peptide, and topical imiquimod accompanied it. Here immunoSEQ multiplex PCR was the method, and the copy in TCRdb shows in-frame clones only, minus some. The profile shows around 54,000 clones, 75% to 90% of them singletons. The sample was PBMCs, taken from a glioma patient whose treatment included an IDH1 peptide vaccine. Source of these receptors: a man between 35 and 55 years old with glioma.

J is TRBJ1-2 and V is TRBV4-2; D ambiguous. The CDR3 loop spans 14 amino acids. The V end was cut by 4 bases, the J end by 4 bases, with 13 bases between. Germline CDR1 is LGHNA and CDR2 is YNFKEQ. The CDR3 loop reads CASSPFGSGYGYTF. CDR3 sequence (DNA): TGTGCCAGCAGCCCCTTCGGATCCGGCTATGGCTACACCTTC.

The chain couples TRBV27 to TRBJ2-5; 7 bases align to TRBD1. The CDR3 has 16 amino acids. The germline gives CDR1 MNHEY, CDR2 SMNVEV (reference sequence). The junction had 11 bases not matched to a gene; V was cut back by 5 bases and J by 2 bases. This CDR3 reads CASSDPRGPTQETQYF. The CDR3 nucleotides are TGTGCCAGCAGTGATCCGAGGGGGCCAACTCAAGAGACCCAGTACTTC.

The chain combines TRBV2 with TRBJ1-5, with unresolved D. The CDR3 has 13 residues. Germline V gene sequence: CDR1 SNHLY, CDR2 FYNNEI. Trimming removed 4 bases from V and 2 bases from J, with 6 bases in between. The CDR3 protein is CASSVEGNQPQHF. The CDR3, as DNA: TGTGCCAGCAGTGTAGAGGGCAATCAGCCCCAGCATTTT.

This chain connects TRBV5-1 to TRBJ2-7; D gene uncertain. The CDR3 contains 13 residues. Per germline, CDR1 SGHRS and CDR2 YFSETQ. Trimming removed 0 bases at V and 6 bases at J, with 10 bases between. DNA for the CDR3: TGCGCCAGCAGCTTGGTAGACGTGGGCGAGCAGTACTTC. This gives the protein CASSLVDVGEQYF.

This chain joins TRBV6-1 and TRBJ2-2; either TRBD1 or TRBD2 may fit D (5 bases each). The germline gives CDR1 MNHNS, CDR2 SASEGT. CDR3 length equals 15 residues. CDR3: CASKRGTANTGELFF. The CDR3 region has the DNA TGTGCTTCGAAGCGAGGGACGGCCAACACCGGGGAGCTGTTTTTT.

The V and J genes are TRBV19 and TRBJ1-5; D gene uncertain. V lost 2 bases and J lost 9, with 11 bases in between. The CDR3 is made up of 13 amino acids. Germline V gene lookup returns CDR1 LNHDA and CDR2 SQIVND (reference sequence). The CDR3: CASSILAGRPQHF. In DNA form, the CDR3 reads TGTGCCAGTAGTATACTAGCGGGTAGGCCCCAGCATTTT.

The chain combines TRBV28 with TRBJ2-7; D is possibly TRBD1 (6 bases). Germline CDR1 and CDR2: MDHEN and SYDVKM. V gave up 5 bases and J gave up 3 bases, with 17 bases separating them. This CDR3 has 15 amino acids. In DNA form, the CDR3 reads TGTGCCAGCAGTACCACGGGTTACAGGGACTACGAGCAGTACTTC. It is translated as CASSTTGYRDYEQYF. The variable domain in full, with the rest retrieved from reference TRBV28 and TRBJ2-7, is DVKVTQSSRYLVKRTGEKVFLECVQDMDHENMFWYRQDPGLGLRLIYFSYDVKMKEKGDIPEGYSVSREKKERFSLILESASTNQTSMYLCASSTTGYRDYEQYFGPGTRLTVT.

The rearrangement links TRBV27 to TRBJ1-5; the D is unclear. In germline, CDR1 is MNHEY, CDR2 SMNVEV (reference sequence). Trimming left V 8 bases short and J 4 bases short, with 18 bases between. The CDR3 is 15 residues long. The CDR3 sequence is CASRPNRVGNQPQHF. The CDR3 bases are TGTGCCAGCCGTCCCAATAGGGTCGGGAATCAGCCCCAGCATTTT.

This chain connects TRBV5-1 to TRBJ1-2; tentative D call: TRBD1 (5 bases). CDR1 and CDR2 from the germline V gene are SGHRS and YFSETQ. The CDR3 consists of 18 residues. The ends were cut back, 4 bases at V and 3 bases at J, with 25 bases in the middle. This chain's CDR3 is CASSPGVGAIFGDYGYTF. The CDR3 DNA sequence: TGCGCCAGCAGCCCCGGGGTCGGGGCAATTTTCGGGGACTATGGCTACACCTTC.

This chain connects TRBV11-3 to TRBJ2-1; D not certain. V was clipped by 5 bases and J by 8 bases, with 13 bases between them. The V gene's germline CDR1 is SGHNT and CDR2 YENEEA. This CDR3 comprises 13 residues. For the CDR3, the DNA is TGTGCCAGCAGCGCCTCTTATACGGATGAGCAGTTCTTC. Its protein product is CASSASYTDEQFF.